Listed below are T cell receptor beta chains from one sample, sequenced in a study of cytomegalovirus exposure and HLA in healthy donors. Using immunoSEQ multiplex PCR, the repertoire was profiled, and TCRdb retains in-frame clones only, with some absent. This repertoire shows roughly 140,000 clones, around four fifths found once; its top ten account for roughly 2%. The sample consisted of PBMCs. The source is a man aged 25 to 40 in good health and CMV-seronegative. CDR3s include the opening cysteine and the closing phenylalanine or tryptophan. D genes are given only for firm matches. Expanded clones get a size class; other rows say once, few or many, or leave the size out.

V	J	D	size	DNA	CDR3
TRBV2	TRBJ1-4	TRBD1	once	TGTGCCAGCACCCAGGGGGCGTCGGTCTCCGAAAAACTGTTTTTT	CASTQGASVSEKLFF
TRBV28	TRBJ2-7	-	-	TGTGCCAGCAGGGAACAGGGCTACGAGCAGTACTTC	CASREQGYEQYF
TRBV30	TRBJ1-5	-	-	TGTGCCTGGAGCAGTACCCAGGGGAGCAATCAGCCCCAGAATTTT	CAWSSTQGSNQPQNF
TRBV5-4	TRBJ2-7	TRBD1	-	TGTGCCAGCAGCTTGGTGACAGGGGTTACCGAGCAGTACTTC	CASSLVTGVTEQYF
TRBV5-1	TRBJ2-7	TRBD2	few	TGCGCCAGCAGCCCAACCGGGACTAGCGGGAGGGCGTATCAGTACTTC	CASSPTGTSGRAYQYF
TRBV15	TRBJ2-5	-	-	TGTGCCACCAGCAAGACTACTGGGGTACAGTACTTC	CATSKTTGVQYF
TRBV6-4	TRBJ2-3	TRBD2	-	TGTGCCAGCAGTCGGGATGAGCGGGAGGGCCCCGGCGGCACAGATACGCAGTATTTT	CASSRDEREGPGGTDTQYF
TRBV6-5	TRBJ1-4	TRBD1	-	TGTGCCAGCAGTCCGACAGGGGCTAATGAAAAACTGTTTTTT	CASSPTGANEKLFF
TRBV14	TRBJ1-2	TRBD1	-	TGTGCCAGCAGCCCGACCCGGGACAGGGTCTATGGCTACACCTTC	CASSPTRDRVYGYTF
TRBV5-1	TRBJ1-2	TRBD1	-	TGCGCCAGCAGCGGACAGGGCGAATATGGCTACACCTTC	CASSGQGEYGYTF
TRBV11-1	TRBJ2-7	-	-	TGTGCCAGCAGCTTAGACTCGGAGATCTACGAGCAGTACTTC	CASSLDSEIYEQYF
TRBV5-1	TRBJ2-5	-	-	TGCGCCAGCAGCTTGGCCGCAGGTCTCCAAGAGACCCAGTACTTC	CASSLAAGLQETQYF
TRBV5-6	TRBJ1-5	-	-	TGTGCCAGCAGCTTGGCCGGCGGGGGCAATCAGCCCCAGCATTTT	CASSLAGGGNQPQHF
TRBV15	TRBJ1-4	-	-	TGTGCCACCAGCAGAGACGGTACAACTAATGAAAAACTGTTTTTT	CATSRDGTTNEKLFF
TRBV19	TRBJ2-7	TRBD2	-	TGTGCCAGTAGATTGGGACTAGCGGATTCTTACGAGCAGTACTTC	CASRLGLADSYEQYF
TRBV6-6	TRBJ1-4	-	-	TGTGCCAGCAGTTATGGCGAAAAACTGTTTTTT	CASSYGEKLFF
TRBV10-2	TRBJ1-3	-	-	TGCGCCAGCGGTACGGGAAAGGGCTCTGGAAACACCATATATTTT	CASGTGKGSGNTIYF
TRBV19	TRBJ2-1	TRBD2	once	TGTGCCAGTAGGCGGCTAGCGGGGTGGTATGATGAGCAGTTCTTC	CASRRLAGWYDEQFF
TRBV5-6	TRBJ2-3	TRBD2	-	TGTGCCAGCAGCTTGATAAGCGGGGTCGCTAGCACAGATACGCAGTATTTT	CASSLISGVASTDTQYF
TRBV7-6	TRBJ2-2	-	-	TGTGCCTCGGCAAGGGGTAACACCGGGGAGCTGTTTTTT	CASARGNTGELFF
TRBV19	TRBJ1-1	-	-	TGTGCCAGTAGACCGGGACACTTGAACACTGAAGCTTTCTTT	CASRPGHLNTEAFF
TRBV6-1	TRBJ1-1	TRBD1	-	TGTGCCAGCAGCGCGGACAGGGGAGACACTGAAGCTTTCTTT	CASSADRGDTEAFF
TRBV4-1	TRBJ1-5	TRBD1	few	TGCGCCAGCAGCCAGCTGGGGACAGGGGGCAATCAGCCCCAGCATTTT	CASSQLGTGGNQPQHF
TRBV7-9	TRBJ2-4	TRBD1	-	TGTGCCAGCAGCCCCACGGGACAGGGAAAAAACATTCAGTACTTC	CASSPTGQGKNIQYF
TRBV5-1	TRBJ2-1	TRBD2	-	TGCGCCAGCAGCTTGGCCTCCCGACTAGCCGGAGAGCAGTTCTTC	CASSLASRLAGEQFF
TRBV7-9	TRBJ2-1	-	few	TGTGCCAGCAGCTTAAGTTGGGGCCTAGTTCTTAATGAGCAGTTCTTC	CASSLSWGLVLNEQFF
TRBV6-1	TRBJ2-2	-	-	TGTGCCAGCAGAAATAGGAGAGTTAACGCCGGGGAGCTGTTTTTT	CASRNRRVNAGELFF
TRBV5-1	TRBJ1-1	TRBD1	few	TGCGCCAGCAGCTTGGGAAGGGGGCCGGAAACTGAAGCTTTCTTT	CASSLGRGPETEAFF
TRBV11-2	TRBJ2-7	-	-	TGTGCCAGCAGCTTACGAGGCTACGAGCAGTACTTC	CASSLRGYEQYF
TRBV27	TRBJ1-2	TRBD1	-	TGTGCCAGCAGTCACCAGGACAGGCCCGCAAGTGGCTACACCTTC	CASSHQDRPASGYTF
TRBV28	TRBJ2-7	TRBD1	once	TGTGCCAGCAGCTCCCCGGCGGACAGGGGGACCTACGAGCAGTACTTC	CASSSPADRGTYEQYF
TRBV19	TRBJ2-5	TRBD1	-	TGTGCCAGTAGTCGTCTTAGGACAGGGCAAGAGACCCAGTACTTC	CASSRLRTGQETQYF
TRBV5-5	TRBJ2-1	-	-	TGTGCCAGCAGCTTGGGGGCGAAGACTAGTGGCGTATTTACCTACAATGAGCAGTTCTTC	CASSLGAKTSGVFTYNEQFF
TRBV5-1	TRBJ2-1	TRBD2	few	TGCGCCAGCAGCCGGACTAGCGGGGGGGTCTCCCGGGGCGATGAGCAGTTCTTC	CASSRTSGGVSRGDEQFF
TRBV5-1	TRBJ1-3	-	-	TGCGCCAGCAGCTTGACAGGGACTGGAAACACCATATATTTT	CASSLTGTGNTIYF
TRBV7-9	TRBJ1-3	TRBD1	-	TGTGCCAGCAGCTCCCGGGACAGGGTTTCTGGAAACACCATATATTTT	CASSSRDRVSGNTIYF
TRBV20-1	TRBJ1-5	-	-	TGCAGTGCTACTCTGGACAGAGCCCAGCATTTT	CSATLDRAQHF
TRBV6-5	TRBJ1-2	TRBD1	few	TGTGCCAGCAGTTACGACAGGGGCCACTATGGCTGCACCTTC	CASSYDRGHYGCTF
TRBV11-2	TRBJ2-7	-	-	TGTGCCAGCAGCTTCAATCGGGACTCCTACGAGCAGTACTTC	CASSFNRDSYEQYF
TRBV4-1	TRBJ2-2	TRBD1	-	TGCGCCAGCAGCCTCATTCAGGGACAGGGGGACACCGGGGAGCTGTTTTTT	CASSLIQGQGDTGELFF